The clone carrying this TCR beta chain was detected ten times or more. Its antigen is as yet unknown. The source of the sample is a study of T cells in Graves' hyperthyroidism and ophthalmopathy. Background on the study: Peripheral blood was taken when the disease was first diagnosed, before any treatment began. Study results and caveats: Ophthalmopathy could be told apart from stable hyperthyroidism with a 13 V-J model.

Unmatched junction bases numbered 6, after V lost 7 bases and J lost 5 bases. CDR1 is SNHLY and CDR2 is FYNNEI in the germline V gene. This CDR3 contains 14 residues. TCR beta CDR3 sequences were amplified from RNA transcripts. Initially, a first-round RT-PCR of the TCR CDR3 employed the HTBI primer set. TCRdb called the multiplex PCR reads again in MiXCR, with one record for every CDR3 protein. The sample holds a few hundred thousand distinct CDR3 sequences; 20% to 25% are singletons and the top ten take about a quarter. The TCR sequence derives from a man younger than 35 with Graves' hyperthyroidism. Sample: blood. The V call is TRBV2, the J call TRBJ2-7; 12 bases agree with TRBD2. This CDR3 is CASIGLAGRNEQYF. The CDR3 nucleotides are TGTGCCAGCATCGGACTAGCGGGGAGGAACGAGCAGTACTTC.